This T cell receptor beta chain was found in a study of blood T cells in healthy people across ages. Findings of the study overall: Estimates of diversity drawn from one million T cells were considered underestimates.

Germline V gene sequence: CDR1 LGHNA, CDR2 YNFKEQ. CDR3 length: 17 residues. V dropped 0 bases and J dropped 10 bases, with 19 bases sitting between them. This clonotype was seen only once. The antigen remains unidentified. The authors ran a second PCR of 7 to 11 cycles using a sample-barcoded 5' primer and a J-beta primer mix. TCRdb re-called the 5' RACE reads through MiXCR, storing one row per CDR3 protein. The data contain about 1.8 million distinct CDR3 sequences, just under 50% of them singletons. The authors isolated at least 6.5 million PBMCs per sample. There were at least 5 micrograms of total RNA extracted from every sample.

The chain carries TRBV4-2 and TRBJ1-6; a possible D gene is TRBD1 (5 bases). The sequencing sample was made of blood. This sequence was found in a woman in her thirties or forties in good health. In DNA form, the CDR3 reads TGTGCCAGCAGCCAAGATCAGGGCGCGGGGAGAACGTCACCCCTCCACTTT. Its protein is CASSQDQGAGRTSPLHF.